Below, 23 T cell receptor beta chains from the same sample are listed, as sequenced in a study of blood T cells in healthy people across ages. Primed by a sample-barcoded 5' primer and a J-beta primer mix, a second PCR proceeded for 7 to 11 cycles. TCRdb re-called the 5' RACE reads with MiXCR, one entry per CDR3 protein. The sample contains hundreds of thousands of distinct CDR3 sequences, roughly 56% of which appear only once. What was sequenced was blood. The receptors come from a man aged 40-49 years in good health.

The genes are TRBV5-1 and TRBJ2-5; perhaps TRBD2 as D (5 bases). From germline, CDR1 is SGHRS and CDR2 YFSETQ. The CDR3 is 14 residues long. V was trimmed by 4 bases and J by 5 bases, leaving 15 bases between them. CDR3 loop: CASSPDSLRETQYF. As DNA, the CDR3 is TGCGCCAGCAGCCCGGACTCCCTCAGGGAGACCCAGTACTTC.

This clonotype is a singleton in its sample. This chain connects TRBV5-1 to TRBJ2-3; TRBD2 might be the D (7 bases). V was pared by 3 bases and J by 4 bases, with 21 bases between. From germline, CDR1 is SGHRS and CDR2 YFSETQ. The CDR3 is 17 residues long. CDR3 amino acids: CASSYSRGGVVADTQYF. CDR3 in DNA: TGCGCCAGCAGCTACTCGAGGGGGGGTGTAGTTGCAGATACGCAGTATTTT.

The rearrangement links TRBV29-1 to TRBJ2-1; no clear D. Germline-derived CDR1 and CDR2 are SQVTM and ANQGSEA. The CDR3 has 14 amino acids. V was trimmed by 7 bases and J by 6 bases, leaving 19 bases between them. The CDR3 DNA follows: TGCAGCGCCCTAACCAACAATCTAATCAATGAGCAGTTCTTC. As protein: CSALTNNLINEQFF.

This rearrangement joins TRBV27 to TRBJ1-1; D call uncertain. Deletions cut 6 bases from V and 1 base from J, with 12 bases between. The length of the CDR3 is 14 residues. Germline values: CDR1 MNHEY, CDR2 SMNVEV (reference sequence). In nucleotides, the CDR3 is TGTGCCAGCAGCATTCATCCCGGGAACACTGAAGCTTTCTTT. Translated: CASSIHPGNTEAFF.

V gene TRBV6-5 combines with J gene TRBJ1-5, with no clear D. The V end was cut by 4 bases, the J end by 7 bases, with 11 bases between. The CDR3 contains 13 residues. Looked up from germline, CDR1 is MNHEY and CDR2 is SVGAGI. This CDR3 is CASSWGRDQPQHF. The DNA for the CDR3 is TGTGCCAGCAGTTGGGGTCGTGACCAGCCCCAGCATTTT.

Regarding this clonotype: The junction differs from germline at one of its ends, possibly a read error. The chain uses TRBV12-3 or TRBV12-4 and TRBJ2-6, with D maybe TRBD1 (5 bases). This CDR3 spans 15 amino acids. CDR3 nucleotide sequence: TGTGCCAGCAGCCCCGATCAGCCTGGGGCCAACGTCCCGACTTTC. Its protein product is CASSPDQPGANVPTF.

The chain carries TRBV20-1 and TRBJ1-1; D gene unclear. Looked up from germline, CDR1 is DFQATT and CDR2 is SNEGSKA (reference sequence). This CDR3 contains 11 residues. The CDR3 DNA reads TGCAGGGGAGTAGAGGGCACTGAAGCTTTCTTT. It yields the protein CRGVEGTEAFF.

This clonotype showed up just a few times. The rearrangement uses TRBV6-2 or TRBV6-3 and TRBJ2-7, with 10 positions matching TRBD2. CDR3 length: 14 amino acids. The V and J ends lost 4 bases and 2 bases, in that order; junction bases with no gene match: 2. CDR1 is MNHEY, CDR2 SVGEGT, per germline. Written as DNA, the CDR3 is TGTGCCAGCAGTTTACTAGCGGGACCCTACGAGCAGTACTTC. Amino acid sequence: CASSLLAGPYEQYF.

CDR3 sequence reads: CASSYSKVSGANVLTF. The CDR3 nucleotides are TGTGCCAGCAGTTACTCGAAGGTTTCTGGGGCCAACGTCCTGACTTTC. J is TRBJ2-6 and V is TRBV6-5; no firm D call. CDR1 MNHEY and CDR2 SVGAGI come from the germline V gene. The CDR3 spans 16 residues. V was shortened by 0 bases and J by 1 base, with 7 bases between the two germline ends.

The V and J genes are TRBV7-9 and TRBJ2-5, with 8 bases identical to TRBD1. Germline assignment: CDR1 SEHNR and CDR2 FQNEAQ (reference sequence). The length of the CDR3 is 14 residues. Germline trimming cut 6 bases from V and 11 bases from J; bases unmatched to any gene: 14. The CDR3 DNA reads TGTGCCAGCAGACCGTCAGGGGGCTACAATGAGCAGTACTTC. This translates into CASRPSGGYNEQYF.

This chain uses TRBV15 with TRBJ2-1, with TRBD1 identical over 9 bases. CDR1 and CDR2 from the germline V gene are LNHNV and YYDKDF (reference sequence). This CDR3 is built from 17 residues. V lost 4 bases, J lost 12 bases, and 19 bases stayed unmatched. The CDR3 sequence: CATSKDPSGTGFSGQFF. CDR3 DNA sequence: TGTGCCACCAGCAAAGACCCCTCCGGGACAGGGTTCTCGGGGCAGTTCTTC.

V gene TRBV6-1 combines with J gene TRBJ1-2, with TRBD1 as a possible D gene (5 bases). This CDR3 has 14 amino acids. V lost 0 bases, J lost 2 bases, and 7 bases lay in between. Germline CDR1 MNHNS, CDR2 SASEGT. CDR3 nucleotides: TGTGCCAGCAGTGAAGCGGCAGGGAACTATGGCTACACCTTC. It codes for CASSEAAGNYGYTF.

The rearrangement links TRBV7-8 to TRBJ1-1; D remains ambiguous. The V and J ends lost 6 bases and 7 bases respectively, with 18 bases between them. The CDR3 runs 14 residues. Germline V gives CDR1 SGHVS, CDR2 FQNEAQ. CDR3 coding DNA: TGTGCCAGCAGATCCCTCGGGAACTTTGGTGAAGCTTTCTTT. Amino acids: CASRSLGNFGEAFF.

This chain links TRBV20-1 with TRBJ2-7, with 9 positions matching TRBD2. The DNA end favors TRBJ2-5, so the J call may be wrong. CDR1 and CDR2 (germline): DFQATT, SNEGSKA (reference sequence). The CDR3 runs 17 residues. For the CDR3, the DNA is TGCAGTGCTAGACCCGCTAGGGCGGGAGGGCCGGAGGAGACCCAGTACTTC. This sequence encodes CSARPARAGGPEETQYF.

The chain employs TRBV5-1 and TRBJ2-6; D tentatively fits TRBD1 or TRBD2 (5 bases each). The length of the CDR3 is 19 residues. V gave up 0 bases and J gave up 0 bases, with 16 bases separating them. Germline V gene data show CDR1 as SGHRS and CDR2 as YFSETQ. Here the CDR3 DNA reads TGCGCCAGCAGCTTGGGGTCCGGGGCAACGATCTCTGGGGCCAACGTCCTGACTTTC. It specifies CASSLGSGATISGANVLTF.

The V gene is TRBV20-1, the J gene TRBJ2-2; D might be TRBD2 (6 bases). This CDR3 region has 13 residues. Trimming shortened V by 6 bases and J by 3 bases, and 11 bases separated the two germline ends. Germline lookup yields CDR1 DFQATT and CDR2 SNEGSKA (reference sequence). CDR3 bases: TGCAGTGCCACGGACTATCACACCGGGGAGCTGTTTTTT. This gives the protein CSATDYHTGELFF.

This chain uses TRBV28 with TRBJ2-5, with 15 bases identical to TRBD2. The germline V gene has CDR1 MDHEN and CDR2 SYDVKM. V dropped 5 bases and J dropped 5; count of bases not matched to a gene: 12. The CDR3 runs to 18 residues. CDR3 DNA sequence: TGTGCCAGCAGTCTTCCGGGACTAGCGGGAGGATTCGAGGAGACCCAGTACTTC. Translated: CASSLPGLAGGFEETQYF.

This clonotype appeared a single time. CDR3 nucleotide sequence: TGTGCCATCAGCGATACAGGGTTTGTCTCTGGCTACACCTTC. It codes for CAISDTGFVSGYTF. This chain joins TRBV10-3 and TRBJ1-2; possibly TRBD1 for D (6 bases). The ends were cut back, 6 bases at V and 7 bases at J, with 18 bases in the middle. This CDR3 region has 14 residues. Germline V gene data show CDR1 as ENHRY and CDR2 as SYGVKD.

The chain's CDR3 is CASSFKVNYGYTF. The CDR3 DNA follows: TGTGCCAGCAGCTTCAAGGTTAACTATGGCTACACCTTC. The chain uses TRBV7-2 and TRBJ1-2; D unresolved. With 3 bases removed from V and 1 base from J, the gap between germline ends came to 6 bases. Per the germline V gene, CDR1 is SGHTA and CDR2 is FQGNSA. The CDR3 has 13 amino acids.

This clonotype was seen many times. The J gene is TRBJ2-4, the V gene TRBV10-2; D ambiguous. Germline lookup yields CDR1 WSHSY and CDR2 SAAADI. With 2 bases removed from V and 2 bases from J, the gap between germline ends came to 10 bases. The CDR3 consists of 15 residues. CDR3 loop: CASSEASWTKNIQYF. CDR3 coding DNA: TGCGCCAGCAGTGAGGCCAGTTGGACCAAAAACATTCAGTACTTC.

The CDR3 sequence is CASWGTGYTDTQYF. In nucleotides, the CDR3 is TGTGCCAGCTGGGGGACAGGGTACACAGATACGCAGTATTTT. The V and J genes are TRBV11-2 and TRBJ2-3; 9 bases fit TRBD1. The ends lost 8 bases at V and 2 bases at J; junction bases unmatched: 5. The germline V gene has CDR1 SGHAT and CDR2 FQNNGV. The CDR3 totals 14 residues.

Details on this clonotype: This may stem from a read error, because a much larger clone lies one nucleotide away. The chain carries TRBV6-5 and TRBJ2-5; TRBD1 aligns across 8 bases. The J call could be wrong; TRBJ2-7 is a better fit for the DNA end. Germline CDR1 is MNHEY and CDR2 is SVGAGI. The CDR3 is 15 amino acids. In DNA, the CDR3 is TGTGCCAGCAGTTCCGTTGACAGGGGAAGCCACGAGCAGTACTTC. This gives the protein CASSSVDRGSHEQYF.

This chain uses TRBV14 with TRBJ2-7; D ambiguous. The CDR3 has 14 residues. V dropped 3 bases and J dropped 0 bases, with 9 bases sitting between them. Germline V gene data show CDR1 as SGHDN and CDR2 as FVKESK. CDR3 nucleotide sequence: TGTGCCAGCAGCCACCGGTGGAGCTCCTACGAGCAGTACTTC. This encodes CASSHRWSSYEQYF.